This TCR beta chain stems from a study of memory CD4+ T cells and cytomegalovirus serostatus. TCRdb's table, derived via immunoSEQ multiplex PCR, lists solely in-frame clones and lacks some. The sample consists of some 47,000 clones, around 80% of them appearing once. Overall study findings and caveats: Suggested: most of the CMV-linked TCR signature lies in CD4+ memory cells. Of approximately 160 reported CMV TCRbeta sequences, some 70 were found in memory CD4+ repertoires.

The sort gate was single viable CD3+CD4+CD8-CD45RO+ cells for memory CD4+ T cells. About this clone itself: Its matching antigen is unknown.

The CDR3 totals 14 residues. Germline V gene lookup returns CDR1 SGHNT and CDR2 YYREEE (reference sequence). Trimming shortened V by 5 bases and J by 2 bases, and 14 bases separated the two germline ends. The rearrangement joins TRBV5-4 to TRBJ2-7; possible D gene TRBD1, 6 bases. Source material: memory CD4+ T cells from blood. The receptor comes from an adult in good health and CMV-seronegative. CDR3: CASRGGPGAYEQYF. The DNA for the CDR3 is TGTGCCAGCAGGGGCGGGCCAGGGGCCTACGAGCAGTACTTC.